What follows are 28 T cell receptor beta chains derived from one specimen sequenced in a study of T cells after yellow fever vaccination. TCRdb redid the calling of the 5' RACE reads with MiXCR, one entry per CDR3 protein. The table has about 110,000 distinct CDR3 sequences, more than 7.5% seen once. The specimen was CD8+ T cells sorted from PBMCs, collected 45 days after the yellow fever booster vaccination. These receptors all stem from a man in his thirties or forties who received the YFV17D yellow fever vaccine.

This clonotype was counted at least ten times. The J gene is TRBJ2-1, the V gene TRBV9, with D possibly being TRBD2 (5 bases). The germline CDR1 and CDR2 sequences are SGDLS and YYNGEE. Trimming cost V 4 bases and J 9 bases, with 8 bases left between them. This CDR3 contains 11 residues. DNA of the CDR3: TGTGCCAGCAGCCGAGGGCGTGAGCAGTTCTTC. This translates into CASSRGREQFF.

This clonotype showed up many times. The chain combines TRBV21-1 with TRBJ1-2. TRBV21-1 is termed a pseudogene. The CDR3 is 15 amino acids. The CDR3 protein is CASSKGVPRCYGYTF. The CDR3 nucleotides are TGTGCCAGCAGCAAAGGAGTACCCCGCTGCTATGGCTACACCTTC.

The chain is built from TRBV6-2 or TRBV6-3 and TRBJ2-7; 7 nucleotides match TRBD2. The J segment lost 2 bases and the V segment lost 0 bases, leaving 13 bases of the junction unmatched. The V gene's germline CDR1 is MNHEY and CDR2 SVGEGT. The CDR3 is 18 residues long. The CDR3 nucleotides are TGTGCCAGCAGTTACTCGACGGATGAGGTTAGCGGGCCCTACGAGCAGTACTTC. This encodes CASSYSTDEVSGPYEQYF.

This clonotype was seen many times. CDR3 in DNA: TGTGCCAGCAGCTTGGTGGGTTGGCCGGCCGAACAGTTCTTC. This sequence encodes CASSLVGWPAEQFF. The gene calls are TRBV5-6 and TRBJ2-1, with unresolved D. Germline CDR1 reads SGHDT; CDR2 reads YYEEEE. V was pared by 0 bases and J by 13 bases, with 17 bases between. This CDR3 has 14 amino acids. The full variable domain, in which reference TRBV5-6 and TRBJ2-1 provide the parts outside the CDR3, is DAGVTQSPTHLIKTRGQQVTLRCSPKSGHDTVSWYQQALGQGPQFIFQYYEEEERQRGNFPDRFSGHQFPNYSSELNVNALLLGDSALYLCASSLVGWPAEQFFGPGTRLTVL.

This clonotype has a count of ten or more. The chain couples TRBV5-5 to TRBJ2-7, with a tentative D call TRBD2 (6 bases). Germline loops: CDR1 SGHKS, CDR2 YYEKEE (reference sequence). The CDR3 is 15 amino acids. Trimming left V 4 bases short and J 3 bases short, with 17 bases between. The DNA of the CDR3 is TGTGCCAGCAGCCTTACGGGAGACCCCGACTACGAGCAGTACTTC. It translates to CASSLTGDPDYEQYF.

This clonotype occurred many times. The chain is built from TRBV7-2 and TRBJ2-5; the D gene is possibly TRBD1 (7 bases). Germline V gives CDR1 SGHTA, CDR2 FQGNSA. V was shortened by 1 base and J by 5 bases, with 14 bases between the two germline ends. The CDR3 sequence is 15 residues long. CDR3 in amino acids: CASSLGAPGGETQYF. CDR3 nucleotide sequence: TGTGCCAGCAGCTTAGGAGCCCCAGGGGGGGAGACCCAGTACTTC.

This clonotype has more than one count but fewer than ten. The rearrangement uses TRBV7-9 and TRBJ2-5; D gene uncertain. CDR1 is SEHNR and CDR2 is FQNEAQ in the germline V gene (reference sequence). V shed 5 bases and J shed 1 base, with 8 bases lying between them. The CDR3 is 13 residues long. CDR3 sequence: CASSPSLQETQYF. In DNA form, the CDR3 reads TGTGCCAGCAGCCCCAGCCTCCAAGAGACCCAGTACTTC.

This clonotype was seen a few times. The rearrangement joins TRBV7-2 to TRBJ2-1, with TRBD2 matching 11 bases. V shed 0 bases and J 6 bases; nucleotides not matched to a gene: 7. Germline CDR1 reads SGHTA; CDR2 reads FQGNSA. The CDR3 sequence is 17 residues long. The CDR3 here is CASSLAGTSGRINEQFF. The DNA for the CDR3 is TGTGCCAGCAGCTTAGCAGGTACTAGCGGGAGAATCAATGAGCAGTTCTTC.

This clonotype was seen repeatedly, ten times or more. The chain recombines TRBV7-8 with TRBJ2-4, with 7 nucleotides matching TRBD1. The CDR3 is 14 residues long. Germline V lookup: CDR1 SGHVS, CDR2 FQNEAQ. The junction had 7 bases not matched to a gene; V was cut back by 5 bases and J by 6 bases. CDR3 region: CASSPGQAPNIQYF. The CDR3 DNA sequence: TGTGCCAGCAGCCCAGGACAGGCCCCAAACATTCAGTACTTC.

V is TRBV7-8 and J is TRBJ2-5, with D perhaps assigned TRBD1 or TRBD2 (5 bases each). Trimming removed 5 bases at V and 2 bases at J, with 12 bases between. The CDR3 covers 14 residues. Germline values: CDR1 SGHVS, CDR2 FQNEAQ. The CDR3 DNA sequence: TGTGCCAGCAGCAAGGGACCAGGACAAGAGACCCAGTACTTC. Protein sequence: CASSKGPGQETQYF.

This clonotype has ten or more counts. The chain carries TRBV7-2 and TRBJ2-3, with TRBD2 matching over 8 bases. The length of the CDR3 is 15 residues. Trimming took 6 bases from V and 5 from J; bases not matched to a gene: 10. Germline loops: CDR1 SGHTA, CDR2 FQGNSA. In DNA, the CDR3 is TGTGCCAGCAGAAAACTAGCGGAGAGGGGAGATACGCAGTATTTT. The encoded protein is CASRKLAERGDTQYF.

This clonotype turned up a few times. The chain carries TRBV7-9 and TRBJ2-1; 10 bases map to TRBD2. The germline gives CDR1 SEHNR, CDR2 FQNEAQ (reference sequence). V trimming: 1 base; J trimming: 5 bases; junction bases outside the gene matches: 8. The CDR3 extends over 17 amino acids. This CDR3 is CASSLVLAGDLHNEQFF. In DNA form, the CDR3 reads TGTGCCAGCAGCTTAGTGCTAGCGGGAGATTTGCACAATGAGCAGTTCTTC.

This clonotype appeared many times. The CDR3 DNA reads TGTGCCAGCAGTCCCTTAGCGGGAGCGAGCTCCTACAATGAGCAGTTCTTC. It encodes CASSPLAGASSYNEQFF. The chain employs TRBV27 and TRBJ2-1; 9 positions match TRBD2. The CDR3 consists of 17 residues. V shed 5 bases and J 0 bases; nucleotides not matched to a gene: 8. The germline CDR1 and CDR2 sequences are MNHEY and SMNVEV (reference sequence).

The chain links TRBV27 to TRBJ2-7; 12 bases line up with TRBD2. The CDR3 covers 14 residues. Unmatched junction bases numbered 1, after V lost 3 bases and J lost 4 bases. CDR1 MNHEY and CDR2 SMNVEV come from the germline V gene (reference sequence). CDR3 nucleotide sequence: TGTGCCAGCAGTTTCACTAGCGGGAGGTACGAGCAGTACTTC. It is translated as CASSFTSGRYEQYF.

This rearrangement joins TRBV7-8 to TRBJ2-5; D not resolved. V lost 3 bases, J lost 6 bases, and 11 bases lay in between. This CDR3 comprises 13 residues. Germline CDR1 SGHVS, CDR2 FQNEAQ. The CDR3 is CASSLRRRQTQYF. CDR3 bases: TGTGCCAGCAGCTTGAGGCGCAGGCAGACCCAGTACTTC.

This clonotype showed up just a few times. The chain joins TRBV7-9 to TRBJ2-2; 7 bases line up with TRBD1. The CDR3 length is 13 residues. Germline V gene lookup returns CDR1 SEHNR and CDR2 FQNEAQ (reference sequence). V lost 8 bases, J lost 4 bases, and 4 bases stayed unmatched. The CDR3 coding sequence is TGTGCCAGCGGGACAGAGGGCACCGGGGAGCTGTTTTTT. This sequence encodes CASGTEGTGELFF.

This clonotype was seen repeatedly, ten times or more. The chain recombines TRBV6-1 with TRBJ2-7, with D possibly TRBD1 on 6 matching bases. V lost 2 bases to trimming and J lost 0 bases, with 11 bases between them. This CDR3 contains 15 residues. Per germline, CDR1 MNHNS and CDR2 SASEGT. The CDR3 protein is CASSEKTGHSYEQYF. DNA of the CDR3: TGTGCCAGCAGTGAAAAGACAGGCCACTCCTACGAGCAGTACTTC.

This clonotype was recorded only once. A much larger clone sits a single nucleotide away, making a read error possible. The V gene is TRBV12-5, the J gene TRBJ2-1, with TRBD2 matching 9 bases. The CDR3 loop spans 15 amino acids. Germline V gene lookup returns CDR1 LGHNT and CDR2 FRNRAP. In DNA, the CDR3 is TGTACTAGTGGTCCGAGCGGGAGGCTTTACGATGAGCAGTTCTTC. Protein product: CTSGPSGRLYDEQFF.

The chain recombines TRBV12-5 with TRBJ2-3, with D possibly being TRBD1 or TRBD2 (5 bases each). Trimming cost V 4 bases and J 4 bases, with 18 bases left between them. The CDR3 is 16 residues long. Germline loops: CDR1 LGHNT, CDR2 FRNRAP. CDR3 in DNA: TGTGCTAGTGGTTCCCCCCGGGACCGCCGGCCAGATACGCAGTATTTT. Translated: CASGSPRDRRPDTQYF.

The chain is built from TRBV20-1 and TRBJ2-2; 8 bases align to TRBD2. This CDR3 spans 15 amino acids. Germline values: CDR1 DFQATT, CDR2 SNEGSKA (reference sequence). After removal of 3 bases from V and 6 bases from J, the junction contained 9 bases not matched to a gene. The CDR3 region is CSASPTSAGPGELFF. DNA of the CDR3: TGCAGTGCTAGCCCGACTAGCGCAGGACCCGGGGAGCTGTTTTTT.

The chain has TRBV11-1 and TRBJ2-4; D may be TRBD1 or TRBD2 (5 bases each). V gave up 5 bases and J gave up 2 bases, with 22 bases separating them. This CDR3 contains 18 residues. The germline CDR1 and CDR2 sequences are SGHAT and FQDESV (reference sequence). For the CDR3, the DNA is TGTGCCAGCAGCACAACAAGAAGGGACCTGGGCACCAAAAACATTCAGTACTTC. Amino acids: CASSTTRRDLGTKNIQYF.

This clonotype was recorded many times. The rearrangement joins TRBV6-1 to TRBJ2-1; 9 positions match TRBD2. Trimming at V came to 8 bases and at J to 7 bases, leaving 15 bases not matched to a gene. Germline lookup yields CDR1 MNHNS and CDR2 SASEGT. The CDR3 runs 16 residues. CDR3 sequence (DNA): TGTGCCAGCTTTGGCCCCAGCGGGAGGCCCTGGAATGAGCAGTTCTTC. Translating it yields CASFGPSGRPWNEQFF.

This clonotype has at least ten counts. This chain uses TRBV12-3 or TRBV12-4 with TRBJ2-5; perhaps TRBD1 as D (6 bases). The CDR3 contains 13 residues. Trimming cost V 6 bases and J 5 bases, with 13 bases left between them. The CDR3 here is CASSKQGWETQYF. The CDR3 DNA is TGTGCCAGCAGCAAACAGGGATGGGAGACCCAGTACTTC.

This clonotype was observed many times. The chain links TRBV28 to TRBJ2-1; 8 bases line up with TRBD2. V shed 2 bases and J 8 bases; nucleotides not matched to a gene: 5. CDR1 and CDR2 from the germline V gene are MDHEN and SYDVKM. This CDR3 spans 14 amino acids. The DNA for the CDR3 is TGTGCCAGCAGTTTACCAGCGGGAGTGGATGAGCAGTTCTTC. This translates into CASSLPAGVDEQFF.

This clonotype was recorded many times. Written as DNA, the CDR3 is TGTGCCAGCAGTTTAGAGCCAAGCAATGAGCAGTTCTTC. It yields the protein CASSLEPSNEQFF. The chain couples TRBV12-3 or TRBV12-4 to TRBJ2-1; no clear D. V lost 1 base and J lost 6, with 7 bases in between. The CDR3 length is 13 residues.

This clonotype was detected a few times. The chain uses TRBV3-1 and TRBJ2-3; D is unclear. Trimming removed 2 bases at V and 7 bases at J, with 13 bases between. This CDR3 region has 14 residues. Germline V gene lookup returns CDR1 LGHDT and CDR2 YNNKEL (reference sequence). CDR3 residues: CASSQFQTDYTQYF. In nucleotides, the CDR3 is TGTGCCAGCAGCCAATTCCAGACTGATTATACGCAGTATTTT.

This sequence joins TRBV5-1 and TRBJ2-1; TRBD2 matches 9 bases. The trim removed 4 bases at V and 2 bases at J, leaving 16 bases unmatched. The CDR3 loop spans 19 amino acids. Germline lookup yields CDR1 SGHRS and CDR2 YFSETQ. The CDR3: CASSPRLAEGRLAYNEQFF. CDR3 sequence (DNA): TGCGCCAGCAGCCCTAGACTAGCGGAGGGTCGATTGGCCTACAATGAGCAGTTCTTC.

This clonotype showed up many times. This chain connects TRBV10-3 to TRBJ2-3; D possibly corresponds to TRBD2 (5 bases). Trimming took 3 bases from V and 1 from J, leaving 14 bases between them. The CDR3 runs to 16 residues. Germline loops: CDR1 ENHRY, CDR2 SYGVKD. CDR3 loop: CAISDIAGVGTDTQYF. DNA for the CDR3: TGTGCCATCAGTGATATCGCCGGGGTTGGCACAGATACGCAGTATTTT.